A single sample is the source of the 32 T cell receptor beta chains below, sequenced in a study of blood T cell repertoires in COVID-19. Assay: immunoSEQ multiplex PCR; the TCRdb copy retains only in-frame clones and omits some. The sample records approximately 300,000 clones, more than 80% being singletons. Sequenced material: peripheral blood. Source of these receptors: a woman younger than 45 with COVID-19, enrolled during active disease.

The chain combines TRBV27 with TRBJ2-7; 7 bases line up with TRBD2. The CDR3 runs 15 residues. The germline CDR1 and CDR2 sequences are MNHEY and SMNVEV (reference sequence). V gave up 5 bases and J gave up 3 bases; unmatched junction bases: 10. In DNA, the CDR3 is TGTGCCAGCAGTCCCTCCTACGGCGGGAGCTACGAGCAGTACTTC. This codes for CASSPSYGGSYEQYF.

The rearrangement joins TRBV6-5 to TRBJ2-1, with D maybe TRBD1 (8 bases). The germline gives CDR1 MNHEY, CDR2 SVGAGI. With 2 bases removed from V and 9 bases from J, the gap between germline ends came to 17 bases. This CDR3 has 15 residues. CDR3 sequence: CASSYRTGREAEQFF. The DNA for the CDR3 is TGTGCCAGCAGTTACCGGACAGGGAGGGAAGCTGAGCAGTTCTTC.

The chain joins TRBV21-1 to TRBJ1-6; TRBD1 is taken as the D call from the table, unchecked against the DNA. TRBV21-1 is described as a pseudogene. The CDR3 totals 16 residues. The CDR3 bases are TGTGCCAGCAGCCTACAGACAACAGAAAATAATTCACCCCTCCACTTT. Translating it yields CASSLQTTENNSPLHF.

The chain links TRBV5-6 to TRBJ1-2, with 9 bases that match TRBD1. The length of the CDR3 is 13 residues. The V gene's germline CDR1 is SGHDT and CDR2 YYEEEE. V dropped 2 bases and J dropped 8; count of bases not matched to a gene: 4. In DNA form, the CDR3 reads TGTGCCAGCAGCTTACAGGGGGCGGTAGGCTACACCTTC. This translates into CASSLQGAVGYTF.

This sequence joins TRBV5-4 and TRBJ2-5, with D possibly matching TRBD1 (5 bases). Germline V CDR1 and CDR2: SGHNT, YYREEE (reference sequence). Trimming left V 0 bases short and J 5 bases short, with 14 bases between. CDR3 length: 15 amino acids. In DNA form, the CDR3 reads TGTGCCAGCAGCTTGGAAGCTCGAAGGGGTGAGACCCAGTACTTC. Translated, it gives CASSLEARRGETQYF.

The chain joins TRBV6-5 to TRBJ2-1; 12 positions match TRBD2. Germline CDR1 MNHEY, CDR2 SVGAGI. This CDR3 is 14 amino acids long. V lost 6 bases to trimming and J lost 6 bases; unmatched junction nucleotides: 3. The CDR3: CASSGLAGLNEQFF. The CDR3 region has the DNA TGTGCCAGCAGCGGACTAGCGGGACTCAATGAGCAGTTCTTC.

The V and J genes are TRBV4-3 and TRBJ1-6; D uncertain. The length of the CDR3 is 15 residues. V was pared by 4 bases and J by 5 bases, with 12 bases between. Germline CDR1 reads LGHNA; CDR2 reads YSLEER. CDR3 in DNA: TGCGCCAGCAGCCGAGAGTTTGCGAATAATTCACCCCTCCACTTT. Protein sequence: CASSREFANNSPLHF.

The rearrangement uses TRBV29-1 and TRBJ1-2, with 7 bases fitting TRBD1. V gave up 5 bases and J gave up 8 bases; unmatched junction bases: 11. The CDR3 is 13 residues long. CDR1 is SQVTM, CDR2 ANQGSEA, per germline. CDR3 loop: CSVQRGQGGGYTF. In DNA, the CDR3 is TGCAGCGTTCAAAGGGGGCAGGGCGGGGGCTACACCTTC.

The genes are TRBV4-1 and TRBJ2-1; D is possibly TRBD2 (6 bases). Germline loops: CDR1 MGHRA, CDR2 YSYEKL. The CDR3 covers 15 residues. V shed 6 bases and J shed 0 bases, with 12 bases lying between them. CDR3 bases: TGCGCCAGCAGACCGGGACTCCGCTCCTACAATGAGCAGTTCTTC. Protein: CASRPGLRSYNEQFF.

This chain connects TRBV4-1 to TRBJ2-1; 15 bases map to TRBD2. CDR1 is MGHRA, CDR2 YSYEKL, per germline. This CDR3 contains 18 residues. Trimming took 3 bases from V and 2 from J; bases not matched to a gene: 5. CDR3: CASSQGGLAGGPYNEQFF. The CDR3 DNA is TGCGCCAGCAGCCAGGGGGGACTAGCGGGAGGTCCCTACAATGAGCAGTTCTTC.

The chain links TRBV18 to TRBJ2-1; D gene ambiguous. CDR3 length: 13 amino acids. From germline, CDR1 is KGHSH and CDR2 LQKENI. The germline V and J ends were trimmed by 5 bases and 2 bases, with 7 bases remaining between them. The DNA of the CDR3 is TGTGCCAGCTCATCCGAGACCTACAATGAGCAGTTCTTC. Translating it yields CASSSETYNEQFF.

This clone has more than one count but fewer than ten. The gene calls are TRBV12-5 and TRBJ2-1; 14 positions agree with TRBD2. This CDR3 is built from 18 residues. V shed 5 bases and J 0 bases; nucleotides not matched to a gene: 6. The germline V gene encodes CDR1 LGHNT and CDR2 FRNRAP. CDR3 loop: CASGPGLAGGSSYNEQFF. The CDR3 DNA is TGTGCTAGTGGTCCCGGACTAGCGGGAGGAAGCTCCTACAATGAGCAGTTCTTC. Variable domain in full (rest from reference TRBV12-5 and TRBJ2-1): DARVTQTPRHKVTEMGQEVTMRCQPILGHNTVFWYRQTMMQGLELLAYFRNRAPLDDSGMPKDRFSAEMPDATLATLKIQPSEPRDSAVYFCASGPGLAGGSSYNEQFFGPGTRLTVL.

This clone was found a few times. The chain uses TRBV5-8 and TRBJ2-7, with D hard to call. Germline CDR1 SGHTS, CDR2 YDEGEE. With 0 bases removed from V and 0 bases from J, the gap between germline ends came to 4 bases. CDR3 length equals 13 residues. The CDR3 DNA reads as TGTGCCAGCAGCTTGGGGAGCTCCTACGAGCAGTACTTC. As protein: CASSLGSSYEQYF.

V usage is TRBV5-5 and J usage is TRBJ1-1; D ambiguous. The CDR3 extends over 14 amino acids. Germline V CDR1 and CDR2: SGHKS, YYEKEE (reference sequence). Trimming pared 6 bases from V and 2 bases from J, leaving 14 bases between. The DNA for the CDR3 is TGTGCCAGCACCACACTAGACGGAAACACTGAAGCTTTCTTT. It encodes CASTTLDGNTEAFF.

The chain carries TRBV18 and TRBJ2-1; 8 nucleotides line up with TRBD2. The CDR3 has 15 residues. Germline values: CDR1 KGHSH, CDR2 LQKENI. V shed 0 bases and J 7 bases; nucleotides not matched to a gene: 5. The CDR3 spells CASSPPAGGANEQFF. CDR3 in DNA: TGTGCCAGCTCACCACCGGCGGGAGGCGCTAATGAGCAGTTCTTC.

The gene calls are TRBV19 and TRBJ1-1, with 7 bases identical to TRBD1. V shed 7 bases and J 7 bases; nucleotides not matched to a gene: 6. CDR1 and CDR2 (germline): LNHDA, SQIVND (reference sequence). There are 12 residues in the CDR3. This CDR3 is CASTPDRVEAFF. In DNA form, the CDR3 reads TGTGCCAGTACCCCAGACAGGGTTGAAGCTTTCTTT.

The V and J genes are TRBV5-5 and TRBJ2-2, with D unresolved. Trimming took 4 bases from V and 0 from J, leaving 10 bases between them. The CDR3 length is 15 residues. Germline V gene sequence: CDR1 SGHKS, CDR2 YYEKEE (reference sequence). CDR3 residues: CASSTRFANTGELFF. CDR3 in DNA: TGTGCCAGCAGCACCAGGTTCGCGAACACCGGGGAGCTGTTTTTT.

The chain uses TRBV6-4 and TRBJ1-5, with a tentative D call TRBD1 (6 bases). V was trimmed by 9 bases and J by 0 bases, leaving 18 bases between them. The CDR3 spans 16 residues. Germline V gene lookup returns CDR1 MRHNA and CDR2 SNTAGT. The CDR3 sequence is CASLTGGVYSNQPQHF. CDR3 coding DNA: TGTGCCAGTTTGACAGGAGGCGTGTATAGCAATCAGCCCCAGCATTTT.

This rearrangement joins TRBV27 to TRBJ2-5, with 7 bases aligning to TRBD1. The CDR3 contains 13 residues. With V trimmed by 8 bases and J by 5 bases, 8 bases remained unmatched. Germline assignment: CDR1 MNHEY and CDR2 SMNVEV (reference sequence). CDR3 residues: CASGQVVGETQYF. The CDR3 DNA follows: TGTGCCAGCGGACAGGTAGTCGGGGAGACCCAGTACTTC.

The chain carries TRBV30 and TRBJ2-7; TRBD1 matches 7 bases. Unmatched junction bases numbered 7, after V lost 3 bases and J lost 5 bases. CDR3 length equals 13 residues. The germline V gene has CDR1 GTSNPN and CDR2 SVGIG (reference sequence). This CDR3 reads CAWSENRGNEQYF. DNA of the CDR3: TGTGCCTGGAGCGAAAACAGGGGCAACGAGCAGTACTTC. Filled out from reference TRBV30 and TRBJ2-7, the complete variable domain reads SQTIHQWPATLVQPVGSPLSLECTVEGTSNPNLYWYRQAAGRGLQLLFYSVGIGQISSEVPQNLSASRPQDRQFILSSKKLLLSDSGFYLCAWSENRGNEQYFGPGTRLTVT.

This chain links TRBV7-9 with TRBJ1-2; 7 bases map to TRBD1. J lost 5 bases, V lost 4 bases, and 7 bases had no gene match. The CDR3 loop spans 14 amino acids. CDR1 SEHNR and CDR2 FQNEAQ come from the germline V gene (reference sequence). The CDR3 bases are TGTGCCAGCAGCTCCGATACAGGGGTATATGGCTACACCTTC. The encoded protein is CASSSDTGVYGYTF.

The chain combines TRBV12-3 or TRBV12-4 with TRBJ2-7; TRBD2 matches at 9 bases. V trimming: 6 bases; J trimming: 9 bases; junction bases outside the gene matches: 9. The length of the CDR3 is 13 residues. CDR3 protein: CASSRSGREVQYF. The CDR3 DNA follows: TGTGCCAGCAGCCGTAGCGGGAGAGAGGTGCAGTACTTC.

This clone showed up just a few times. This rearrangement joins TRBV19 to TRBJ1-5, with a weak D call TRBD1 (5 bases). The CDR3 is made up of 16 amino acids. V was shortened by 0 bases and J by 4 bases, with 13 bases between the two germline ends. The germline V gene has CDR1 LNHDA and CDR2 SQIVND (reference sequence). Here the CDR3 reads CASSIDPRRGNQPQHF. The CDR3 DNA is TGTGCCAGTAGTATAGACCCTCGACGGGGGAATCAGCCCCAGCATTTT.

The chain couples TRBV6-5 to TRBJ2-7, with 9 bases identical to TRBD1. The CDR3 covers 14 residues. CDR1 is MNHEY and CDR2 is SVGAGI in the germline V gene. V gave up 6 bases and J gave up 5 bases; unmatched junction bases: 8. CDR3 region: CASSHGTGNHEQYF. In nucleotides, the CDR3 is TGTGCCAGCAGCCACGGGACAGGGAACCACGAGCAGTACTTC.

The J gene is TRBJ1-2, the V gene TRBV5-1, with TRBD1 as a possible D gene (6 bases). CDR1 is SGHRS and CDR2 is YFSETQ in the germline V gene. With 0 bases removed from V and 4 bases from J, the gap between germline ends came to 19 bases. This CDR3 is 17 amino acids long. The CDR3 sequence is CASSLVPGGIPSYGYTF. As DNA, the CDR3 is TGCGCCAGCAGCTTGGTCCCGGGGGGCATCCCCTCCTATGGCTACACCTTC. The full variable domain, its missing parts supplied by reference TRBV5-1 and TRBJ1-2, is KAGVTQTPRYLIKTRGQQVTLSCSPISGHRSVSWYQQTPGQGLQFLFEYFSETQRNKGNFPGRFSGRQFSNSRSEMNVSTLELGDSALYLCASSLVPGGIPSYGYTFGSGTRLTVV.

This chain joins TRBV19 and TRBJ1-4, with D tentatively TRBD1 (6 bases). Trimming shortened V by 5 bases and J by 5 bases, and 15 bases separated the two germline ends. Per the germline V gene, CDR1 is LNHDA and CDR2 is SQIVND (reference sequence). The CDR3 is made up of 15 amino acids. For the CDR3, the DNA is TGTGCCAGTAGTTCATTTGGGCAGGGGAATGAAAAACTGTTTTTT. Amino acids: CASSSFGQGNEKLFF.

The J gene is TRBJ2-2, the V gene TRBV4-1, with D tentatively TRBD1 (5 bases). V was cut by 0 bases and J by 6 bases, with 8 bases left in between. The CDR3 spans 14 residues. The V gene's germline CDR1 is MGHRA and CDR2 YSYEKL. The CDR3: CASSQDRAPGELFF. DNA for the CDR3: TGCGCCAGCAGCCAAGACAGGGCCCCCGGGGAGCTGTTTTTT.

The chain combines TRBV27 with TRBJ2-1, with 7 nucleotides matching TRBD2. The CDR3 runs 15 residues. Germline loops: CDR1 MNHEY, CDR2 SMNVEV (reference sequence). V lost 2 bases, J lost 4 bases, and 5 bases stayed unmatched. CDR3 sequence (DNA): TGTGCCAGCAGTTTACTAGCGCGGGGGTACAATGAGCAGTTCTTC. It codes for CASSLLARGYNEQFF.

The chain uses TRBV20-1 and TRBJ2-5, with 16 nucleotides matching TRBD2. There are 20 residues in the CDR3. Germline CDR1 reads DFQATT; CDR2 reads SNEGSKA (reference sequence). V shed 6 bases and J 4 bases; nucleotides not matched to a gene: 20. In nucleotides, the CDR3 is TGCAGTGCAAGTGTCCCTGGGACTAGCGGGAGGGCCCAAAGTCGAGAGACCCAGTACTTC. Residues: CSASVPGTSGRAQSRETQYF.

The chain joins TRBV5-4 to TRBJ2-5; TRBD1 matches at 9 bases. The germline V gene encodes CDR1 SGHNT and CDR2 YYREEE (reference sequence). V lost 4 bases and J lost 5; bases outside the gene matches: 9. This CDR3 has 15 residues. As DNA, the CDR3 is TGTGCCAGCAGCGATCGGACAGGGGACGGGGAGACCCAGTACTTC. Its translation is CASSDRTGDGETQYF. Complete variable domain (other parts from reference TRBV5-4 and TRBJ2-5): ETGVTQSPTHLIKTRGQQVTLRCSSQSGHNTVSWYQQALGQGPQFIFQYYREEENGRGNFPPRFSGLQFPNYSSELNVNALELDDSALYLCASSDRTGDGETQYFGPGTRLLVL.

The chain carries TRBV19 and TRBJ1-5; TRBD1 matches at 8 bases. Germline V CDR1 and CDR2: LNHDA, SQIVND (reference sequence). J gave up 5 bases and V 7 bases, and 7 bases lay outside the gene matches. The CDR3 contains 14 residues. CDR3 sequence reads: CASTAGGDYQPQHF. The DNA for the CDR3 is TGTGCCAGTACCGCAGGGGGCGACTATCAGCCCCAGCATTTT.

The rearrangement uses TRBV28 and TRBJ1-1, with 8 bases fitting TRBD1. CDR3 size: 14 residues. The germline V gene has CDR1 MDHEN and CDR2 SYDVKM. The V segment lost 10 bases and the J segment 1 base; nucleotides outside the gene matches: 8. The CDR3 here is CATNTGGSNTEAFF. In nucleotides, the CDR3 is TGTGCCACCAACACAGGGGGTTCGAACACTGAAGCTTTCTTT.